These 18 T cell receptor beta chains share one sample of origin, sequenced in a study of blood T cells in healthy people across ages. Next came a second PCR, run for about 7 to 12 cycles, which used a sample-barcoded 5' primer along with a J-beta primer mix. TCRdb re-called the 5' RACE reads through MiXCR, storing one row per CDR3 protein. The sample has 800,000 or so distinct CDR3 sequences; 62% are singletons. Sequenced: blood. The origin of the receptors is a man aged 25 to 45 in good health.

This clonotype was detected only a few times. V and J are TRBV20-1 and TRBJ2-1; possibly TRBD2 for D (7 bases). Germline-derived CDR1 and CDR2 are DFQATT and SNEGSKA (reference sequence). This CDR3 has 16 residues. V was trimmed by 0 bases and J by 1 base, leaving 13 bases between them. CDR3 sequence (DNA): TGCAGTGCTAGAGATTTAAGGGGGGGTTCCTACAATGAGCAGTTCTTC. It translates to CSARDLRGGSYNEQFF.

This chain uses TRBV29-1 with TRBJ2-4; D gene uncertain. The better agreement between TRBJ2-7 and the DNA end casts doubt on the J call. Germline V lookup: CDR1 SQVTM, CDR2 ANQGSEA. The CDR3 is 11 residues long. CDR3 amino acids: CSVEAGGEQYF. In DNA, the CDR3 is TGCAGCGTTGAGGCAGGTGGCGAGCAGTACTTC.

Note on this clonotype: At one boundary the junction diverges from the germline segment, which might be a read error. J is TRBJ1-2 and V is TRBV6-5, with D maybe TRBD1 (5 bases). CDR3 size: 14 residues. Germline V gene sequence: CDR1 MNHEY, CDR2 SVGAGI. The CDR3 nucleotides are TGTGCCGGCAGTGACTCGGCAGGGACGATTGGCTACACCTTC. Amino acids: CAGSDSAGTIGYTF.

This chain joins TRBV12-3 or TRBV12-4 and TRBJ2-5; 12 bases line up with TRBD2. CDR3 length: 18 residues. The ends lost 6 bases at V and 5 bases at J; junction bases unmatched: 16. CDR3: CASRRGSSGGAFGETQYF. CDR3 in DNA: TGTGCCAGCAGAAGAGGGTCTAGCGGGGGGGCCTTCGGGGAGACCCAGTACTTC.

The chain combines TRBV20-1 with TRBJ1-2; TRBD1 agrees at 7 bases. Per germline, CDR1 DFQATT and CDR2 SNEGSKA (reference sequence). The J segment lost 3 bases and the V segment lost 0 bases, leaving 10 bases of the junction unmatched. This CDR3 has 16 residues. The CDR3 sequence is CSARDLWRQGDYGYTF. CDR3 in DNA: TGCAGTGCTAGAGATCTTTGGAGGCAGGGGGACTATGGCTACACCTTC.

The gene calls are TRBV27 and TRBJ1-2; TRBD1 agrees at 9 bases. J gave up 1 base and V 5 bases, and 8 bases lay outside the gene matches. Germline loops: CDR1 MNHEY, CDR2 SMNVEV (reference sequence). This CDR3 is 16 amino acids long. The chain's CDR3 is CASSRNRDRVNYGYTF. DNA for the CDR3: TGTGCCAGCAGTCGGAACCGGGACAGGGTTAACTATGGCTACACCTTC.

The chain has TRBV25-1 and TRBJ1-4; the D gene is possibly TRBD1 (6 bases). The V and J ends lost 0 bases and 4 bases respectively, with 9 bases between them. This CDR3 comprises 15 residues. The germline gives CDR1 MGHDK, CDR2 SYGVNS. CDR3 region: CASSEYRGYNEKLFF. CDR3 bases: TGTGCCAGCAGTGAATACAGGGGATATAATGAAAAACTGTTTTTT.

The chain has TRBV27 and TRBJ1-5; D is unclear. Germline loops: CDR1 MNHEY, CDR2 SMNVEV (reference sequence). There are 11 residues in the CDR3. CDR3 sequence: CGVGISQPQHF. DNA for the CDR3: TGTGGGGTGGGTATTAGTCAGCCCCAGCATTTT.

J is TRBJ2-5 and V is TRBV7-6; 16 nucleotides match TRBD2. There are 17 residues in the CDR3. Germline lookup yields CDR1 SGHVS and CDR2 FNYEAQ. V dropped 6 bases and J dropped 6; count of bases not matched to a gene: 10. The CDR3: CASSDPGLAGGMKTQYF. The CDR3 coding sequence is TGTGCCAGCAGTGACCCGGGACTAGCGGGGGGGATGAAGACCCAGTACTTC.

This clonotype was observed a few times. The chain links TRBV27 to TRBJ1-4; D remains unclear. Trimming left V 4 bases short and J 6 bases short, with 6 bases between. The germline V gene encodes CDR1 MNHEY and CDR2 SMNVEV (reference sequence). This CDR3 contains 12 residues. CDR3 nucleotides: TGTGCCAGCAGTTCCGGGGATGAAAAACTGTTTTTT. Encoded protein: CASSSGDEKLFF.

V gene TRBV29-1 combines with J gene TRBJ2-3; no clear D gene. The V gene lost 3 bases and the J gene lost 2 bases, with 6 bases spanning the gap. Germline CDR1 and CDR2: SQVTM and ANQGSEA. CDR3 length equals 12 residues. Here the CDR3 reads CSVDKATDTQYF. In nucleotides, the CDR3 is TGCAGCGTTGACAAGGCCACAGATACGCAGTATTTT.

The CDR3 reads CASAPGTGIYEQYF. The CDR3 nucleotides are TGCGCCAGCGCTCCCGGGACAGGGATATACGAGCAGTACTTC. This chain connects TRBV4-3 to TRBJ2-7; 9 bases match TRBD1. The length of the CDR3 is 14 residues. Per the germline V gene, CDR1 is LGHNA and CDR2 is YSLEER. The V and J ends lost 8 bases and 4 bases, in that order; junction bases with no gene match: 9.

This clonotype has just a few counts. CDR3 nucleotide sequence: TGTGCCAGCAGCCCCACGGGACAGACATACAATGAGCAGTTCTTC. Translating gives CASSPTGQTYNEQFF. This chain joins TRBV7-2 and TRBJ2-1, with 7 positions matching TRBD1. V shed 5 bases, J shed 4 bases, and the junction held 8 bases outside the gene matches. Germline assignment: CDR1 SGHTA and CDR2 FQGNSA. This CDR3 contains 15 residues. Looking up the rest from reference TRBV7-2 and TRBJ2-1 gives the full variable domain: GAGVSQSPSNKVTEKGKDVELRCDPISGHTALYWYRQSLGQGLEFLIYFQGNSAPDKSGLPSDRFSAERTGGSVSTLTIQRTQQEDSAVYLCASSPTGQTYNEQFFGPGTRLTVL.

V is TRBV7-2 and J is TRBJ2-5; the match to TRBD1 covers 7 bases. Germline V CDR1 and CDR2: SGHTA, FQGNSA. This CDR3 spans 13 amino acids. J lost 5 bases, V lost 7 bases, and 7 bases had no gene match. The chain's CDR3 is CASTSTGMETQYF. In DNA form, the CDR3 reads TGTGCCAGCACTTCGACAGGGATGGAGACCCAGTACTTC.

This chain links TRBV4-1 with TRBJ2-7; perhaps TRBD2 as D (5 bases). The better agreement between TRBJ2-5 and the DNA end casts doubt on the J call. Germline V gene data show CDR1 as MGHRA and CDR2 as YSYEKL. CDR3 length: 15 amino acids. CDR3 amino acids: CASSQEPYGGETQYF. As DNA, the CDR3 is TGCGCCAGCAGCCAAGAACCGTACGGCGGGGAGACCCAGTACTTC.

This clonotype was picked up a small number of times. This chain connects TRBV20-1 to TRBJ2-1, with TRBD2 matching over 8 bases. V trimming: 5 bases; J trimming: 4 bases; junction bases outside the gene matches: 7. Germline loops: CDR1 DFQATT, CDR2 SNEGSKA (reference sequence). The CDR3 runs to 14 residues. CDR3 sequence reads: CSAPIAGNYNEQFF. The DNA for the CDR3 is TGCAGTGCTCCGATAGCGGGAAATTACAATGAGCAGTTCTTC.

This rearrangement joins TRBV4-3 to TRBJ2-1; D is possibly TRBD1 or TRBD2 (5 bases each). The end of the DNA aligns better with TRBJ2-7, so the J call may be wrong. CDR3 length: 17 amino acids. CDR1 is LGHNA and CDR2 is YSLEER in the germline V gene. In DNA form, the CDR3 reads TGCGCCAGCAGCCAAGAATGGCCCGGGACCGTTACCTACGAGCAGTACTTC. This sequence encodes CASSQEWPGTVTYEQYF.

The rearrangement uses TRBV2 and TRBJ1-4; D is uncertain. Trimming took 8 bases from V and 4 from J, leaving 14 bases between them. Germline V lookup: CDR1 SNHLY, CDR2 FYNNEI. The CDR3 is 14 amino acids. Written as DNA, the CDR3 is TGTGCCAGCTCCCGGGCCAGCAATAATGAAAAACTGTTTTTT. Protein product: CASSRASNNEKLFF. The complete variable domain, with remaining parts taken from reference TRBV2 and TRBJ1-4, reads EPEVTQTPSHQVTQMGQEVILRCVPISNHLYFYWYRQILGQKVEFLVSFYNNEISEKSEIFDDQFSVERPDGSNFTLKIRSTKLEDSAMYFCASSRASNNEKLFFGSGTQLSVL.